Listed below are T cell receptor beta chains from one sample, sequenced in a study of blood T cell dynamics during melanoma immunotherapy. The repertoire was sequenced with immunoSEQ multiplex PCR; TCRdb's copy has only in-frame clones and lacks some. The sample consists of about 12,000 clones, 85% to 90% of them appearing once. The starting material was blood, obtained from a patient treated with checkpoint blockade. These receptors all come from a human donor with melanoma. The CDR3 runs from the conserved cysteine through the conserved F or W. Each record gives: V gene, D gene, J gene, CDR3 length, CDR3 protein, CDR3 DNA. The D gene is left open where the match is weak.

TRBV27	-	TRBJ1-4	15	CASSLSAAVNEKLFF	TGTGCCAGCAGTTTATCGGCGGCCGTTAATGAAAAACTGTTTTTT
TRBV30	-	TRBJ1-2	14	CAWKPWDGNYGYTF	TGTGCCTGGAAACCCTGGGACGGTAACTATGGCTACACCTTC
TRBV30	TRBD1	TRBJ1-4	12	CAWSYRGRRLFF	TGTGCCTGGAGTTACAGGGGGAGAAGACTGTTTTTT
TRBV5-6	-	TRBJ1-4	14	CASSLGPGNEGLFF	TGTGCCAGCAGCTTGGGACCGGGTAATGAGGGGCTGTTTTTT
TRBV7-8	-	TRBJ1-1	13	CASSLVAGGAAFF	TGTGCCAGCAGCTTAGTCGCCGGGGGCGCAGCTTTCTTT
TRBV7-2	TRBD2	TRBJ2-2	18	CASSSATSGGARTGELFF	TGTGCCAGCAGCTCAGCGACTAGCGGGGGGGCTAGGACCGGGGAGCTGTTTTTT
TRBV7-3	TRBD1	TRBJ1-1	12	CASSTGGTEAFF	TGTGCCAGCAGTACAGGGGGTACTGAAGCTTTCTTT
TRBV27	-	TRBJ1-2	16	CASSLLAAGGYYGYTF	TGTGCCAGCAGTTTACTTGCTGCGGGAGGGTACTATGGCTACACCTTC
TRBV7-9	-	TRBJ2-7	13	CASSTLGGDEQYF	TGTGCCAGCAGCACCTTAGGTGGCGACGAGCAGTACTTC
TRBV19	-	TRBJ2-1	20	CASSIVEGRLALFSYNEQFF	TGTGCCAGTAGTATAGTAGAGGGGCGACTGGCTCTCTTTTCCTACAATGAGCAGTTCTTC